These T cell receptor beta chains were read from a single sample in a study of cytomegalovirus exposure and HLA in healthy donors. Data came from immunoSEQ multiplex PCR; TCRdb stores just in-frame clones and leaves some out. The table lists about 160,000 clones, around 92% of them singletons. Sequenced input: PBMCs. Receptors were obtained from a man between 18 and 35 years old in good health and CMV-seropositive. The CDR3 runs from the conserved cysteine through the conserved F or W. Each record gives: J gene, clone size, V gene, D gene, CDR3 DNA, CDR3 protein. A D gene is named only where the DNA matches it firmly. Some rows mark clone size as missing; the rest say once, few, many or name a class of expanded clone.

TRBJ2-1 NA TRBV7-2 NA TGTGCCAGCAGCTTAGAAGTTTTCAGGCAGTTCTTC CASSLEVFRQFF
TRBJ2-5 NA TRBV7-9 TRBD2 TGTGCCAGCAGCTTCCCTAGCGGACTAGAAGAGACCCAGTACTTC CASSFPSGLEETQYF
TRBJ2-7 NA TRBV28 NA TGTGCCAGCACACACCGGGACAACTACGAGCAGTACTTC CASTHRDNYEQYF
TRBJ2-7 NA TRBV12-5 TRBD2 TGTGCTAGTGGTTTGGTACCACGGGGAGGGATCGTCTACGAGCAGTACTTC CASGLVPRGGIVYEQYF
TRBJ2-1 NA TRBV28 NA TGTGCCAGCAGTTTAGGTGGGAGTCTTAGGAATGAGCAGTTCTTC CASSLGGSLRNEQFF
TRBJ1-1 NA TRBV13 TRBD1 TGTGCCAGCAGCCTCAGGGGGCCCATGAACACTGAAGCTTTCTTT CASSLRGPMNTEAFF
TRBJ1-1 few TRBV4-2 NA TGTGCCAGCAGCCAAGGTAGGGGGAACACTGAAGCTTTCTTT CASSQGRGNTEAFF
TRBJ2-7 NA TRBV9 TRBD2 TGTGCCAGCAGCGTCGGGACTAGCGGGGGTTCCTACGAGCAGTACTTC CASSVGTSGGSYEQYF
TRBJ2-5 once TRBV2 TRBD2 TGTGCCAGCAGCCTAGCGGGAGGGTTGGTAGAGGAAGAGACCCAGTACTTC CASSLAGGLVEEETQYF
TRBJ1-4 NA TRBV6-1 NA TGTGCCAGCAGTGAGACGGGGGGGGTGGAACTGTTTTTT CASSETGGVELFF
TRBJ2-7 NA TRBV30 TRBD2 TGTGCCTGGAGTGTACGGGGACTAGATCCCTACGAGCAGTACTTC CAWSVRGLDPYEQYF
TRBJ2-3 NA TRBV9 TRBD2 TGTGCCAGCAGCGTAGGGCTAGCGGGAGGCTCCATCACAGATACGCAGTATTTT CASSVGLAGGSITDTQYF
TRBJ2-7 few TRBV6-6 TRBD1 TGTGCCAGCGGGACAGGGGGCTACGAGCAGTACTTC CASGTGGYEQYF
TRBJ2-1 NA TRBV6-6 TRBD2 TGTGCCAGCAGTTACGGGACTAGCGGAGGTGAAGATGAGCAGTTCTTC CASSYGTSGGEDEQFF
TRBJ2-1 NA TRBV5-1 NA TGCGCCAGCAGCTTGACAGGGACGATTGAGCAGTTCTTC CASSLTGTIEQFF
TRBJ1-5 NA TRBV30 NA TGTGCCTGGAGTTTAGGTCAAAGGGGTCAGCCCCAGCATTTT CAWSLGQRGQPQHF
TRBJ2-5 once TRBV28 NA TGTGCCAGCAGTTTGAGTCTCGGGTCCCAAGAGACCCAGTACTTC CASSLSLGSQETQYF
TRBJ2-2 NA TRBV6-1 NA TGTGCCAGCAGTGAAGTAGCGGACACCGGGGAGCTGTTTTTT CASSEVADTGELFF
TRBJ2-7 NA TRBV4-1 NA TGCGCCAGCAGCCAAGCAGGGTGGAGCGAGCAGTACTTC CASSQAGWSEQYF
TRBJ2-7 NA TRBV2 NA TGTGCCAGCGGAGCTACAGGGAACGAGCAGTACTTC CASGATGNEQYF
TRBJ2-1 NA TRBV15 TRBD1 TGTGCCACCAGCAGGCCCGGGACAGGGGGATACAATGAGCAGTTCTTC CATSRPGTGGYNEQFF
TRBJ2-3 NA TRBV27 TRBD2 TGTGCCAGCAGTTTATCAGGGACTAGCGGGAGCGCAGATACGCAGTATTTT CASSLSGTSGSADTQYF
TRBJ2-1 NA TRBV7-2 TRBD1 TGTGCCAGCAGCACCGGACAGGGGGGGTACAATGAGCAGTTCTTC CASSTGQGGYNEQFF
TRBJ2-1 NA TRBV9 NA TGTGCCAGCAGCGTAGGAGGGGGAGGGAGCTCCTACAATGAGCAGTTCTTC CASSVGGGGSSYNEQFF
TRBJ2-7 NA TRBV5-1 TRBD1 TGCGCCAGCAGCACACCGGGACAGGACTACGAGCAGTACTTC CASSTPGQDYEQYF
TRBJ2-1 NA TRBV19 TRBD2 TGTGCCAGTAGTACCCAGGGACTAGTAAATGAGCAGTTCTTC CASSTQGLVNEQFF
TRBJ2-7 few TRBV11-2 NA TGTGCCAGCAGCTGGAGCTTACTCTACGAGCAGTACTTC CASSWSLLYEQYF
TRBJ2-1 NA TRBV11-2 TRBD2 TGTGCCAGCAGCTTGGTAGCGGGAGTGATTGATGAGCAGTTCTTC CASSLVAGVIDEQFF
TRBJ2-1 NA TRBV4-1 NA TGCGCCAGCAGCCAGCTGGGAAAGGGGGAGAGTGAGCAGTTCTTC CASSQLGKGESEQFF
TRBJ2-1 NA TRBV29-1 TRBD2 TGCAGCGTTGGTTTGGGACTAGCGGGAGTTAGTGAGCAGTTCTTC CSVGLGLAGVSEQFF
TRBJ2-7 NA TRBV4-1 TRBD1 TGCGCCAGCAGCCATACCGACAGGGGCGTCCCCTACGAGCAGTACTTC CASSHTDRGVPYEQYF
TRBJ2-3 NA TRBV2 NA TGTGCCAGCAGTGACGGACTGGGGAGGGGGGATACGCAGTATTTT CASSDGLGRGDTQYF
TRBJ2-1 NA TRBV11-3 NA TGTGCCAGCAGCTTAGGAGGGATCCTTGAGCAGTTCTTC CASSLGGILEQFF
TRBJ2-7 NA TRBV4-2 NA TGTGCCAGCAGCCAAGAGGGGAGCGGGCCTGGCAGGTCCTACGAGCAGTACTTC CASSQEGSGPGRSYEQYF
TRBJ2-1 NA TRBV27 NA TGTGCCAGCAGTTTACGGGTGGTTAGTCGGTACAATGAGCAGTTCTTC CASSLRVVSRYNEQFF
TRBJ2-1 once TRBV18 TRBD2 TGTGCCAGCTCACCACCCCTAGCGGGAGCCGGCAATGAGCAGTTCTTC CASSPPLAGAGNEQFF
TRBJ2-3 NA TRBV7-8 NA TGTGCCAGCTTGACTGGCCGTTTATCCACTAGCACAGATACGCAGTATTTT CASLTGRLSTSTDTQYF
TRBJ2-5 NA TRBV6-6 NA TGTGCCACCACGGAGGTGGAGACCCAGTACTTC CATTEVETQYF
TRBJ2-7 NA TRBV27 TRBD1 TGTGCCAGCAGCGGAGCAGTCCGGGACAGGGTCTACGAGCAGTACTTC CASSGAVRDRVYEQYF
TRBJ2-7 NA TRBV15 TRBD2 TGTGCCACCAGCAGGACCGGTCGCGGCGGGAGCTCCTACGAGCAGTACTTC CATSRTGRGGSSYEQYF
TRBJ2-2 NA TRBV2 TRBD1 TGTGCCAGCAGTGACGGGACAGGGGGCACCGGGGAGCTGTTTTTT CASSDGTGGTGELFF
TRBJ2-1 NA TRBV13 TRBD2 TGTGCCAGCAGCCAGGACCTACCAAAGCGTAGGACTAGCGGGAGGAATGAGCAGTTCTTC CASSQDLPKRRTSGRNEQFF
TRBJ2-3 NA TRBV9 NA TGTGCCAGCAGCGTAAATTATGCAGATACGCAGTATTTT CASSVNYADTQYF
TRBJ2-5 few TRBV7-8 NA TGTGCCAGCAGCTTAGGGCAGAACCAGTACTTC CASSLGQNQYF
TRBJ2-7 NA TRBV4-1 NA TGCGCCAGCAGCCAAGTTGAGGGTCTGGTGGACGAGCAGTACTTC CASSQVEGLVDEQYF
TRBJ1-2 NA TRBV10-2 NA TGCGCCAGCAGTGAGGTACAGAACTATGGCTACACCTTC CASSEVQNYGYTF
TRBJ2-1 NA TRBV7-3 NA TGTGCCAGCAGTCAAACAGGCTCCTACAATGAGCAGTTCTTC CASSQTGSYNEQFF
TRBJ1-1 NA TRBV20-1 NA TGCAGTGCCTCCCGGACAGTTGAAGCTTTCTTT CSASRTVEAFF
TRBJ2-7 NA TRBV30 TRBD1 TGTGCCTGGAGTGGGACAGGAACCTACGAGCAGTACTTC CAWSGTGTYEQYF
TRBJ2-1 NA TRBV6-1 NA TGTGCCAGCAGTGAAGCTGGCAGGGGGCAGTTCTTC CASSEAGRGQFF